Below, one T cell receptor beta chain is given with its context. The target antigen is unknown. Its ends do not fully match the called genes, so a read error is possible. This CDR3 contains 16 residues. Germline V CDR1 and CDR2: SEHNR, FQNEAQ (reference sequence). This sample was taken from a study of cytomegalovirus exposure and HLA in healthy donors. Study information: Earlier work reported roughly 120 million unique TCR beta sequences from about 170 million T cells. Genotyping of some 400 donors showed that over 80% belonged to the Caucasian-associated ancestry cluster. The study's findings and limits: Later on, analysis showed that most CMV-associated TCR beta chains appeared to be HLA-restricted.

It was with 60 Vbeta and 13 Jbeta primers that the PCR ran. Some clones are missing from TCRdb's copy, which holds only in-frame ones; the method was immunoSEQ multiplex PCR. The table includes about 170,000 clones, around 84% detected once. Each donor was healthy, and each was a bone marrow donor. The material sequenced was PBMCs. This sequence was found in a boy aged 2 to 10 in good health and CMV-seronegative. The chain uses TRBV7-9 and TRBJ2-3; 8 bases match TRBD2. CDR3 loop: CSSSPNPGGREDTQYF. CDR3 DNA sequence: TGTTCCAGCAGCCCCAACCCGGGAGGGCGGGAAGATACGCAGTATTTT.